The 9 T cell receptor beta chains listed next were all sequenced from one sample in a study of Ad26.COV2.S vaccination and SARS-CoV-2 variants. Treatment given: approximately 18 received Ad26.COV2.S at low or high dose, single or two shots; several received placebo; per-sample allocation not given. Samples were taken on day 63 after the first vaccine or placebo injection. The data were produced by immunoSEQ multiplex PCR, yet TCRdb's version contains in-frame clones alone and is incomplete. The table has fewer than 800,000 clones, about 89% seen once; the top ten hold about 1.5%. The material sequenced was peripheral blood, taken in a trial of Ad26.COV2.S vaccine versus placebo. All receptors derive from a person aged 18-60 years who received the Ad26.COV2.S COVID-19 vaccine or a placebo.

V is TRBV21-1 and J is TRBJ1-5. TRBV21-1 is designated a pseudogene. This CDR3 is built from 15 residues. In nucleotides, the CDR3 is TGTGCCAGCAGCAAGCCAGGAGTGAGCAATCAGCCCCAGCATTTT. Translating gives CASSKPGVSNQPQHF.

This clone was seen once. The chain links TRBV5-1 to TRBJ1-3; D not certain. Trimming took off 3 bases at V and 0 bases at J, with 7 bases between the two ends. Germline V gene lookup returns CDR1 SGHRS and CDR2 YFSETQ. The CDR3 is made up of 14 amino acids. The CDR3 nucleotides are TGCGCCAGCAGCTCCGGACTCTCTGGAAACACCATATATTTT. This translates into CASSSGLSGNTIYF.

The V call is TRBV11-2, the J call TRBJ1-2; D remains ambiguous. This CDR3 comprises 11 residues. Germline CDR1 SGHAT, CDR2 FQNNGV. V shed 1 base and J shed 8 bases, with 5 bases lying between them. In nucleotides, the CDR3 is TGTGCCAGCAGCTTAGTTCAAGGCTACACCTTC. This sequence encodes CASSLVQGYTF.

V usage is TRBV10-3 and J usage is TRBJ1-1; D uncertain. Germline CDR1 reads ENHRY; CDR2 reads SYGVKD. The CDR3 covers 14 residues. Between the trimmed V and J ends, which lost 8 bases and 4 bases, there was a span of 17 bases. CDR3 in amino acids: CAIRTVTGVTEAFF. The CDR3 DNA follows: TGTGCCATCCGGACGGTGACTGGGGTCACTGAAGCTTTCTTT.

The J gene is TRBJ2-5, the V gene TRBV7-9; tentatively, D is TRBD1 (6 bases). The length of the CDR3 is 11 residues. V lost 8 bases and J lost 4, with 8 bases in between. The germline V gene encodes CDR1 SEHNR and CDR2 FQNEAQ (reference sequence). The CDR3 nucleotides are TGTGCCAGCGAGGGGGTAGAGACCCAGTACTTC. Protein: CASEGVETQYF.

The V call is TRBV7-2, the J call TRBJ2-6, with 7 bases identical to TRBD1. Germline loops: CDR1 SGHTA, CDR2 FQGNSA. J gave up 0 bases and V 5 bases, and 7 bases lay outside the gene matches. This CDR3 contains 17 residues. The CDR3 reads CASSRRDRSSGANVLTF. CDR3 nucleotides: TGTGCCAGCAGCCGCCGGGACAGAAGCTCTGGGGCCAACGTCCTGACTTTC.

V usage is TRBV7-9 and J usage is TRBJ1-5; no clear D. Trimming removed 3 bases at V and 3 bases at J, with 9 bases between. Germline V CDR1 and CDR2: SEHNR, FQNEAQ (reference sequence). The CDR3 extends over 14 amino acids. The CDR3 region is CASSFVSDNQPQHF. The DNA for the CDR3 is TGTGCCAGCAGCTTTGTGTCAGACAATCAGCCCCAGCATTTT.

The V and J genes are TRBV19 and TRBJ2-7, with 9 bases matching TRBD1. The V gene end was trimmed by 5 bases and the J gene end by 4 bases; junction bases not matched to a gene: 0. Germline CDR1 is LNHDA and CDR2 is SQIVND (reference sequence). The CDR3 runs to 12 residues. CDR3 in DNA: TGTGCCAGTAGTGGGACAGGGTACGAGCAGTACTTC. Amino acid sequence: CASSGTGYEQYF.

This clone showed up just once. V usage is TRBV3-1 (or the pseudogene TRBV3-2) and J usage is TRBJ2-2; D is perhaps TRBD2 (6 bases). From germline, CDR1 is LGHDT and CDR2 YNNKEL (reference sequence). Between the trimmed V and J ends, which lost 10 bases and 3 bases, there was a span of 12 bases. The CDR3 totals 13 residues. As DNA, the CDR3 is TGTGCCACTCGGAGGGCCTACACCGGGGAGCTGTTTTTT. Translating gives CATRRAYTGELFF.